This entry describes one T cell receptor (beta chain). Method: immunoSEQ multiplex PCR; TCRdb's copy keeps in-frame clones and lacks some. Found here are approximately 46,000 clones, about three quarters of them singletons; the top ten hold roughly 0.6%. These data are taken from a study of memory CD4+ T cells and cytomegalovirus serostatus. The length of the CDR3 is 14 residues. The germline V gene encodes CDR1 MNHEY and CDR2 SVGAGI. Between the trimmed V and J ends, which lost 6 bases and 2 bases, there was a span of 13 bases. Single viable CD3+CD4+CD8-CD45RO+ cells were sorted as the memory CD4+ T cells.

The chain has TRBV6-5 and TRBJ1-2; no firm D call. The TCR was taken from an adult in good health and CMV-seronegative. Sequences were obtained from memory CD4+ T cells from blood. CDR3 sequence reads: CASSHPPPNYGYTF. CDR3 DNA sequence: TGTGCCAGCAGCCACCCCCCCCCGAACTATGGCTACACCTTC.